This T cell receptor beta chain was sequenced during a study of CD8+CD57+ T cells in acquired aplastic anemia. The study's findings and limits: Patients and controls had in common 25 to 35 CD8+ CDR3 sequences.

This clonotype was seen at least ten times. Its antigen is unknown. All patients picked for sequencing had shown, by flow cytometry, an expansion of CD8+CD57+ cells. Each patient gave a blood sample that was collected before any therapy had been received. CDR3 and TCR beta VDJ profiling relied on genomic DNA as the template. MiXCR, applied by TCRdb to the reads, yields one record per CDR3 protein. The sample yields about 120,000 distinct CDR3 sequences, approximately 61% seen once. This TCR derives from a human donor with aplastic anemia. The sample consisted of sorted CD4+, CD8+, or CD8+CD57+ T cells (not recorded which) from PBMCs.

The CDR3 loop is CASSRGTGDLGPQHF. Here the CDR3 DNA reads TGTGCCAGTAGTAGAGGGACAGGGGACCTAGGGCCCCAGCATTTT. The chain couples TRBV19 to TRBJ1-5; 10 nucleotides agree with TRBD1. The CDR3 extends over 15 amino acids. Germline CDR1 and CDR2: LNHDA and SQIVND (reference sequence). The ends lost 4 bases at V and 9 bases at J; junction bases unmatched: 9.